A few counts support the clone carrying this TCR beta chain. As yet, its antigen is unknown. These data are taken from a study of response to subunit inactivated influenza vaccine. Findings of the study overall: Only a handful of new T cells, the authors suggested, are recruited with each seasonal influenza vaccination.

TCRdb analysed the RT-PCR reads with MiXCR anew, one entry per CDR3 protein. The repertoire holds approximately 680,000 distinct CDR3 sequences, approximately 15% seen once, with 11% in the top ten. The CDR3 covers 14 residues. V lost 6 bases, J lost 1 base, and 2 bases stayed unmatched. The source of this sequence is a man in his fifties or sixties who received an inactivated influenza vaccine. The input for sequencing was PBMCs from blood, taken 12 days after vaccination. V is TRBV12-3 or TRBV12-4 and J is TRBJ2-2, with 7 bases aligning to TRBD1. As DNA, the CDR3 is TGTGCCAGCAGACAGGGGCGGAACACCGGGGAGCTGTTTTTT. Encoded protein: CASRQGRNTGELFF.